The clone carrying this T cell receptor (beta chain) was detected a few times. Its antigen is not known. These data come from a study of CD8 T cells in ankylosing spondylitis. Notes on the study in general: What seemed typical of ankylosing spondylitis blood was a TCR beta motif built from under 10 highly homologous variants.

TCRdb independently ran MiXCR on the 5' RACE reads; one entry per CDR3 protein. The table includes about 840,000 distinct CDR3 sequences, about an eighth detected once. This CDR3 is built from 13 residues. V gave up 3 bases and J gave up 5 bases; unmatched junction bases: 2. Germline CDR1 reads SGHRS; CDR2 reads YFSETQ. The sample comprised blood, either unsorted or a sorted T cell fraction (not recorded which). The genes are TRBV5-1 and TRBJ2-7, with TRBD2 matching 10 bases. This clonotype originated in a male donor with ankylosing spondylitis. The CDR3 nucleotides read TGCGCCAGCAGCTCCCTAGCGGGAGACGAGCAGTACTTC. It translates to CASSSLAGDEQYF.